This TCR beta chain comes out of a study of long-term antiretroviral therapy in people with HIV. It was version v3.0 of the immunoSEQ assay that was run at survey level. The repertoire was sequenced with immunoSEQ multiplex PCR; TCRdb's copy has only in-frame clones and lacks some. The table shows about 39,000 clones, with less than 90% occurring only once. The clonotype comes from a woman younger than 35 with HIV. The sequencing here drew on unsorted PBMCs, taken just before starting antiretroviral therapy.

CDR3 sequence: CASSPRLARYTDTQYF. For the CDR3, the DNA is TGTGCCAGCAGCCCCCGACTAGCGAGATACACAGATACGCAGTATTTT. The chain carries TRBV9 and TRBJ2-3, with 8 bases fitting TRBD2. Germline trimming cut 4 bases from V and 2 bases from J; bases unmatched to any gene: 9. CDR3 length: 16 residues. Germline V lookup: CDR1 SGDLS, CDR2 YYNGEE. The variable domain in full, with the rest retrieved from reference TRBV9 and TRBJ2-3, is DSGVTQTPKHLITATGQRVTLRCSPRSGDLSVYWYQQSLDQGLQFLIQYYNGEERAKGNILERFSAQQFPDLHSELNLSSLELGDSALYFCASSPRLARYTDTQYFGPGTRLTVL.